This record concerns one T cell receptor beta chain sequence. Antigen specificity is unknown. These data come from a study of lymphopenia after photon versus proton radiotherapy. The protocol was immunoSEQ multiplex PCR, while the TCRdb copy is restricted to in-frame clones and leaves out a portion. The top ten clones hold around 13% of a sample with roughly 64,000 clones, roughly 87% of them seen once. Trimming cost V 0 bases and J 5 bases, with 19 bases left between them. The CDR3 runs 17 residues. CDR1 is KGHSH, CDR2 LQKENI, per germline. Findings of the study overall: Relative stability marked proton patients; photon patients lost diversity and naive cells.

The TCR sequence derives from a man aged 80 or over with esophageal cancer. This chain joins TRBV18 and TRBJ2-5, with D possibly being TRBD1 (6 bases). Sequenced material: peripheral blood, taken from a patient treated with proton-based radiotherapy. CDR3 protein: CASSPPTGLKRWETQYF. In DNA form, the CDR3 reads TGTGCCAGCTCACCACCGACAGGTCTTAAGAGGTGGGAGACCCAGTACTTC.